The 25 T cell receptor beta chains given below trace back to one sample, sequenced in a study of blood T cell repertoires in COVID-19 (TCRdb year 2020). Library creation used the immunoSEQ multiplex PCR assay. TCRdb provides this immuneACCESS table in a form limited to in-frame rearrangements. Some clones are lacking; in checked studies, under half of them reflect an unresolved V gene, and why the rest are absent is not known. In this sample the table shows some 130,000 clones, roughly three quarters of which occur a single time. Of the sample, over 1.5% is held by the ten largest clones. Sequenced input: peripheral blood. The receptor source for this set is a woman aged 70-85 years with acute or convalescent COVID-19.

The rearrangement joins TRBV11-1 to TRBJ1-5; D gene uncertain. CDR1 and CDR2 from the germline V gene are SGHAT and FQDESV (reference sequence). Trimming took off 1 base at V and 5 bases at J, with 9 bases between the two ends. This CDR3 spans 14 amino acids. CDR3 nucleotides: TGTGCCAGCAGCTTAGTCGGTCGGGATCAGCCCCAGCATTTT. It yields the protein CASSLVGRDQPQHF.

The chain couples TRBV6-2 or TRBV6-3 to TRBJ1-1; D possibly corresponds to TRBD1 (5 bases). This CDR3 has 16 amino acids. Per the germline V gene, CDR1 is MNHEY and CDR2 is SVGEGT. The ends were cut back, 6 bases at V and 1 base at J, with 18 bases in the middle. CDR3 DNA: TGTGCCAGCAGCTCTTACCTTGGGGGGGAGAACACTGAAGCTTTCTTT. Protein product: CASSSYLGGENTEAFF.

The chain carries TRBV4-1 and TRBJ1-2, with 11 positions matching TRBD1. The CDR3 is made up of 17 amino acids. V was pared by 0 bases and J by 4 bases, with 7 bases of the junction left unmatched. Germline CDR1 is MGHRA and CDR2 is YSYEKL. The CDR3: CASSQDGQGAPLYGYTF. CDR3 in DNA: TGCGCCAGCAGCCAAGACGGACAGGGGGCGCCCCTCTATGGCTACACCTTC.

V gene TRBV18 combines with J gene TRBJ1-1; 8 bases fit TRBD1. The J segment lost 1 base and the V segment lost 6 bases, leaving 4 bases of the junction unmatched. CDR1 and CDR2 (germline): KGHSH, LQKENI. The CDR3 spans 14 residues. The CDR3 region is CASSRTGQNTEAFF. In nucleotides, the CDR3 is TGTGCCAGCTCCCGGACAGGGCAGAACACTGAAGCTTTCTTT.

This chain joins TRBV7-3 and TRBJ2-3, with 15 bases identical to TRBD2. V lost 5 bases and J lost 6; bases outside the gene matches: 3. The germline V gene has CDR1 SGHTA and CDR2 FQGTGA. This CDR3 contains 15 residues. DNA for the CDR3: TGTGCCAGCAGCACTGGGACTAGCGGGAGGGATACGCAGTATTTT. Translated: CASSTGTSGRDTQYF.

This chain links TRBV7-9 with TRBJ2-1, with TRBD1 matching 7 bases. This CDR3 region has 16 residues. Germline assignment: CDR1 SEHNR and CDR2 FQNEAQ (reference sequence). The trim removed 5 bases at V and 3 bases at J, leaving 10 bases unmatched. CDR3 amino acids: CASSPGTVKSYNEQFF. The DNA for the CDR3 is TGTGCCAGCAGCCCGGGGACAGTCAAAAGCTACAATGAGCAGTTCTTC.

This clone was found a few times. The DNA for the CDR3 is TGTGCCAGCAGCTTAGTTGCGGGGCCCACAGATACGCAGTATTTT. Its protein is CASSLVAGPTDTQYF. The gene calls are TRBV7-2 and TRBJ2-3; maybe TRBD2 (6 bases). Germline CDR1 and CDR2: SGHTA and FQGNSA. V was cut by 1 base and J by 2 bases, with 10 bases left in between. This CDR3 region has 15 residues.

This clone was recorded a few times. The rearrangement uses TRBV5-4 and TRBJ1-2; D not certain. Germline CDR1 and CDR2: SGHNT and YYREEE (reference sequence). V was clipped by 3 bases and J by 6 bases, with 9 bases between them. The CDR3 runs 12 residues. For the CDR3, the DNA is TGTGCCAGCAGCTCAGAAATGGATGGCTACACCTTC. Translating it yields CASSSEMDGYTF.

The V gene is TRBV30, the J gene TRBJ2-7; weak D call: TRBD1 (6 bases). This CDR3 contains 15 residues. Trimming shortened V by 2 bases and J by 2 bases, and 16 bases separated the two germline ends. Per the germline V gene, CDR1 is GTSNPN and CDR2 is SVGIG (reference sequence). The CDR3 reads CAWSPTGRATYEQYF. In DNA, the CDR3 is TGTGCCTGGAGTCCGACAGGCCGGGCGACCTACGAGCAGTACTTC.

This clone was seen repeatedly, ten times or more. The rearrangement uses TRBV5-1 and TRBJ2-7; no reliable D call. CDR3 length: 12 residues. CDR1 SGHRS and CDR2 YFSETQ come from the germline V gene. Trimming shortened V by 0 bases and J by 2 bases, and 3 bases separated the two germline ends. The CDR3 reads CASSLDTYEQYF. CDR3 sequence (DNA): TGCGCCAGCAGCTTGGACACCTACGAGCAGTACTTC. The whole variable domain, filled in from reference TRBV5-1 and TRBJ2-7, reads KAGVTQTPRYLIKTRGQQVTLSCSPISGHRSVSWYQQTPGQGLQFLFEYFSETQRNKGNFPGRFSGRQFSNSRSEMNVSTLELGDSALYLCASSLDTYEQYFGPGTRLTVT.

Only a few counts were recorded for this clone. The rearrangement uses TRBV29-1 and TRBJ2-1; 13 positions match TRBD2. CDR3 size: 13 residues. Trimming took 5 bases from V and 7 from J; bases not matched to a gene: 2. Per the germline V gene, CDR1 is SQVTM and CDR2 is ANQGSEA. CDR3 region: CSVRTSGSNEQFF. The CDR3 DNA reads as TGCAGCGTTCGGACTAGCGGGAGTAATGAGCAGTTCTTC.

V is TRBV6-5 and J is TRBJ2-7, with D maybe TRBD1 (6 bases). The CDR3 loop spans 14 amino acids. V gave up 8 bases and J gave up 2 bases, with 16 bases separating them. CDR1 is MNHEY, CDR2 SVGAGI, per germline. For the CDR3, the DNA is TGTGCCAGCCTTACCTTCCGACAGGCCTACGAGCAGTACTTC. This gives the protein CASLTFRQAYEQYF.

The rearrangement joins TRBV10-3 to TRBJ1-5, with 7 nucleotides matching TRBD1. The CDR3 extends over 17 amino acids. Germline CDR1 ENHRY, CDR2 SYGVKD. The trim removed 4 bases at V and 0 bases at J, leaving 9 bases unmatched. The CDR3 reads CAISATGDPYSNQPQHF. CDR3 sequence (DNA): TGTGCCATCAGTGCTACAGGGGACCCATATAGCAATCAGCCCCAGCATTTT.

This clone showed up just a few times. The rearrangement uses TRBV7-3 and TRBJ2-3; 12 bases fit TRBD2. With 2 bases clipped from V and 1 base from J, the junction kept 10 bases outside the gene matches. The CDR3 has 19 residues. Germline lookup yields CDR1 SGHTA and CDR2 FQGTGA. The CDR3 nucleotides read TGTGCCAGCAGCTTAGGGCCTAGCGGGAGGGCCTGGGGCACAGATACGCAGTATTTT. It translates to CASSLGPSGRAWGTDTQYF.

This sequence joins TRBV19 and TRBJ1-1; a weak D match, TRBD1 (6 bases). The germline V gene encodes CDR1 LNHDA and CDR2 SQIVND (reference sequence). V lost 2 bases and J 0 bases, leaving 10 bases between the germline ends. The length of the CDR3 is 15 residues. The CDR3 nucleotides read TGTGCCAGTAGTATATCTACAGGGTTGAACACTGAAGCTTTCTTT. It yields the protein CASSISTGLNTEAFF.

Turning to this clone: Other DNA sequences within the sample encode an identical CDR3. The rearrangement joins TRBV6-4 to TRBJ2-3; 7 bases are a match to TRBD1. V trimming: 0 bases; J trimming: 2 bases; junction bases outside the gene matches: 2. The germline CDR1 and CDR2 sequences are MRHNA and SNTAGT. CDR3 length: 15 amino acids. Here the CDR3 reads CASSDSGTATDTQYF. The CDR3 DNA sequence: TGTGCCAGCAGTGACTCCGGGACAGCCACAGATACGCAGTATTTT.

The chain links TRBV5-1 to TRBJ2-5, with a possible D match to TRBD1 (6 bases). CDR3 length: 14 amino acids. The germline V and J ends were trimmed by 4 bases and 2 bases, with 12 bases remaining between them. Germline CDR1 is SGHRS and CDR2 is YFSETQ. CDR3 nucleotide sequence: TGCGCCAGCAGCACCACAGGGAATCAAGAGACCCAGTACTTC. This codes for CASSTTGNQETQYF.

Many counts were recorded for this clone. The rearrangement joins TRBV27 to TRBJ1-5; tentatively, D is TRBD1 (6 bases). Trimming took 11 bases from V and 2 from J, leaving 19 bases between them. Germline loops: CDR1 MNHEY, CDR2 SMNVEV (reference sequence). CDR3 length: 15 amino acids. In nucleotides, the CDR3 is TGTGCCCCTGATTGGGGGGGCGGGTGCAATCAGCCCCAGCATTTT. This codes for CAPDWGGGCNQPQHF.

This chain links TRBV7-6 with TRBJ1-1; D may be TRBD1 (6 bases). V was pared by 5 bases and J by 3 bases, with 13 bases between. The CDR3 is 14 amino acids. Germline CDR1 is SGHVS and CDR2 is FNYEAQ. The CDR3 DNA sequence: TGTGCCAGCAGCGAGGGGGTAGAGGACACTGAAGCTTTCTTT. Translation gives CASSEGVEDTEAFF.

The chain has TRBV28 and TRBJ1-5; 7 bases map to TRBD1. The J call may not be correct, given that the DNA end is closer to TRBJ2-3. Germline V CDR1 and CDR2: MDHEN, SYDVKM. There are 16 residues in the CDR3. The DNA of the CDR3 is TGTGCCAGCAGTTCTATCCTCCGGGACAGAGACCCACCCCAGTATTTT. This sequence encodes CASSSILRDRDPPQYF.

This clone was counted once. The chain carries TRBV15 and TRBJ2-7; 11 bases line up with TRBD2. J lost 7 bases, V lost 0 bases, and 5 bases had no gene match. Germline V lookup: CDR1 LNHNV, CDR2 YYDKDF (reference sequence). The length of the CDR3 is 15 residues. The DNA for the CDR3 is TGTGCCACCAGCAGAGATGGACTAGCGGGCGAGGAGCAGTACTTC. It codes for CATSRDGLAGEEQYF.

The rearrangement links TRBV25-1 to TRBJ2-5; D remains unclear. The germline gives CDR1 MGHDK, CDR2 SYGVNS. Trimming pared 3 bases from V and 4 bases from J, leaving 18 bases between. The CDR3 runs to 16 residues. The CDR3 bases are TGTGCCAGCAGTGAGCCTGGGTCGGGTCTAAGAGAGACCCAGTACTTC. Protein: CASSEPGSGLRETQYF.

The rearrangement uses TRBV19 and TRBJ2-5; D is uncertain. Between the trimmed V and J ends, which lost 1 base and 5 bases, there was a span of 8 bases. The CDR3 consists of 13 residues. From germline, CDR1 is LNHDA and CDR2 SQIVND (reference sequence). This chain's CDR3 is CASSIGVRETQYF. In nucleotides, the CDR3 is TGTGCCAGTAGTATAGGGGTGCGGGAGACCCAGTACTTC.

The chain couples TRBV18 to TRBJ1-5; D not certain. Germline CDR1 KGHSH, CDR2 LQKENI. V gave up 6 bases and J gave up 0 bases, with 9 bases separating them. The CDR3 has 14 residues. The CDR3 loop reads CASSLPYSNQPQHF. The CDR3 DNA reads TGTGCCAGCTCTCTCCCTTATAGCAATCAGCCCCAGCATTTT.

This chain joins TRBV11-2 and TRBJ1-1; 7 bases match TRBD1. Germline V gives CDR1 SGHAT, CDR2 FQNNGV. The CDR3 is 14 residues long. V lost 5 bases, J lost 4 bases, and 7 bases stayed unmatched. The CDR3 DNA follows: TGTGCCAGCAGCCCGGTAACAGGGGTCACTGAAGCTTTCTTT. Translated: CASSPVTGVTEAFF.